A selection of T cell receptor beta chains follows, all from one sample in a study of shared clonotypes between healthy human individuals. The data were produced by immunoSEQ multiplex PCR, yet TCRdb's version contains in-frame clones alone and is incomplete. This table holds some 2 million clones, about 95% found once. Sequencing was performed on naive CD8+ T cells sorted from blood. The receptors shown here come from a man aged 18 to 30 in good health. CDR3s include the opening cysteine and the closing phenylalanine or tryptophan. Fields, in order: V gene, CDR3 length, D gene, clone size, J gene, CDR3 DNA, CDR3 protein. D genes are given only for firm matches. The size entry is marked missing in some rows and otherwise reads once, few, many or a size class.

V gene: TRBV4-3; CDR3 length: 17; D gene: -; clone size: -; J gene: TRBJ2-4; CDR3 DNA: TGCGCCAGCAGCCAAGAGATTGGGGCAGGGAACGGGAACATTCAGTACTTC; CDR3 protein: CASSQEIGAGNGNIQYF
V gene: TRBV7-8; CDR3 length: 15; D gene: TRBD1; clone size: -; J gene: TRBJ2-5; CDR3 DNA: TGTGCCAGCAGCCTAGAAGAGGGGGCGCGGGAGACCCAGTACTTC; CDR3 protein: CASSLEEGARETQYF
V gene: TRBV5-1; CDR3 length: 16; D gene: -; clone size: -; J gene: TRBJ2-7; CDR3 DNA: TGCGCCAGCAGCTTGGGAGTTGGAGAACTCACCTACGAGCAGTACTTC; CDR3 protein: CASSLGVGELTYEQYF
V gene: TRBV2; CDR3 length: 17; D gene: -; clone size: -; J gene: TRBJ2-1; CDR3 DNA: TGTGCCAGCAGTATCTCAGCAGGGGCCAGCTCCTACAATGAGCAGTTCTTC; CDR3 protein: CASSISAGASSYNEQFF
V gene: TRBV27; CDR3 length: 13; D gene: TRBD1; clone size: -; J gene: TRBJ1-2; CDR3 DNA: TGTGCCAGCAGCCTCGGGACAGACTATGGCTACACCTTC; CDR3 protein: CASSLGTDYGYTF
V gene: TRBV30; CDR3 length: 12; D gene: -; clone size: few; J gene: TRBJ2-5; CDR3 DNA: TGTGCCTGGAGCTCGGAGGGAGAGACCCAGTACTTC; CDR3 protein: CAWSSEGETQYF
V gene: TRBV21-1; CDR3 length: 12; D gene: -; clone size: -; J gene: TRBJ2-5; CDR3 DNA: TGTGCCAGCCGAAGAGTAGCAGAGACCCAGTACTTC; CDR3 protein: CASRRVAETQYF
V gene: TRBV5-1; CDR3 length: 15; D gene: -; clone size: -; J gene: TRBJ2-7; CDR3 DNA: TGCGCCAGCAGCTTTACGGGGGCCCTAACCTACGAGCAGTACTTC; CDR3 protein: CASSFTGALTYEQYF
V gene: TRBV29-1; CDR3 length: 10; D gene: TRBD1; clone size: once; J gene: TRBJ1-1; CDR3 DNA: TGCAGCGTTGTACAGGGGGATGCTTTCTTT; CDR3 protein: CSVVQGDAFF
V gene: TRBV4-3; CDR3 length: 17; D gene: TRBD2; clone size: -; J gene: TRBJ2-7; CDR3 DNA: TGCGCCAGCAGCCAATCCTTATCCGGGACTAGCGGCGTCGAGCAGTACTTC; CDR3 protein: CASSQSLSGTSGVEQYF
V gene: TRBV7-9; CDR3 length: 12; D gene: -; clone size: few; J gene: TRBJ2-3; CDR3 DNA: TGTGCCAGCAGCTTAGTCGGAGATACGCAGTATTTT; CDR3 protein: CASSLVGDTQYF
V gene: TRBV19; CDR3 length: 15; D gene: -; clone size: -; J gene: TRBJ2-1; CDR3 DNA: TGTGCCAGTAGTATTCTCGGGGGCCCCTACAATGAGCAGTTCTTC; CDR3 protein: CASSILGGPYNEQFF
V gene: TRBV4-3; CDR3 length: 12; D gene: -; clone size: -; J gene: TRBJ1-6; CDR3 DNA: TGCGCCAGCAGCGACCGGAATTCACCCCTCCACTTT; CDR3 protein: CASSDRNSPLHF
V gene: TRBV7-3; CDR3 length: 16; D gene: -; clone size: -; J gene: TRBJ2-1; CDR3 DNA: TGTGCCAGCAGTCCTTACCCCCAGGACTCGAGGAATGAGCAGTTCTTC; CDR3 protein: CASSPYPQDSRNEQFF
V gene: TRBV6-5; CDR3 length: 14; D gene: TRBD1; clone size: -; J gene: TRBJ2-7; CDR3 DNA: TGTGCCAGCAGTCCCGGGACAGGGTTCCACGAGCAGTACTTC; CDR3 protein: CASSPGTGFHEQYF
V gene: TRBV7-9; CDR3 length: 15; D gene: -; clone size: -; J gene: TRBJ2-3; CDR3 DNA: TGTGCCAGCAGCTTTGAGGGAGGTGGAACAGATACGCAGTATTTT; CDR3 protein: CASSFEGGGTDTQYF
V gene: TRBV7-9; CDR3 length: 12; D gene: -; clone size: -; J gene: TRBJ1-1; CDR3 DNA: TGTGCCAGCGGGTGGGGCAACACTGAAGCTTTCTTT; CDR3 protein: CASGWGNTEAFF